Listed here are 7 T cell receptor beta chains from one sample, sequenced in a study of T cell repertoires in cytomegalovirus infection. MiXCR, applied by TCRdb to the reads, yields one record per CDR3 protein. The sample has some 130,000 distinct CDR3 sequences; approximately 9.2% are singletons. What was sequenced was PBMCs. These TCRs come from a human donor in good health (CMV status not recorded). Some clones in this sample may be carry-over from other donors' samples.

Many counts were recorded for this clonotype. The chain recombines TRBV7-9 with TRBJ1-1, with D uncertain. This CDR3 has 12 residues. Germline assignment: CDR1 SEHNR and CDR2 FQNEAQ (reference sequence). V lost 8 bases to trimming and J lost 0 bases, with 7 bases between them. The CDR3 DNA is TGTGCCAGCTCCATCATGAACACTGAAGCTTTCTTT. The encoded protein is CASSIMNTEAFF.

CDR3 sequence (DNA): TGTGCCCTCTCCCCCCTGGTGGGCTACGAGCAGTACTTC. Translation: CALSPLVGYEQYF. The chain uses TRBV7-9 and TRBJ2-7, with D hard to call. Trimming removed 11 bases from V and 3 bases from J, with 17 bases in between. Germline CDR1 SEHNR, CDR2 FQNEAQ (reference sequence). This CDR3 contains 13 residues.

The sample holds many counts of this clonotype. The rearrangement joins TRBV7-8 to TRBJ2-5; no clear D gene. The CDR3 length is 14 residues. CDR1 and CDR2 from the germline V gene are SGHVS and FQNEAQ. V dropped 1 base and J dropped 5 bases, with 11 bases sitting between them. The CDR3 sequence is CASSLEGSVETQYF. CDR3 DNA sequence: TGTGCCAGCAGCTTAGAAGGGTCGGTGGAGACCCAGTACTTC.

This chain connects TRBV14 to TRBJ2-7; D unresolved. V was trimmed by 0 bases and J by 0 bases, leaving 6 bases between them. Germline lookup yields CDR1 SGHDN and CDR2 FVKESK. The CDR3 is 14 residues long. This chain's CDR3 is CASSQDQFSYEQYF. The CDR3 coding sequence is TGTGCCAGCAGCCAAGATCAGTTCTCCTACGAGCAGTACTTC.

This clonotype has at least ten counts. The chain recombines TRBV5-6 with TRBJ2-5, with D unresolved. Deletions cut 4 bases from V and 0 bases from J, with 10 bases between. The CDR3 runs to 14 residues. Per germline, CDR1 SGHDT and CDR2 YYEEEE. The CDR3 loop is CASSVDKYQETQYF. The CDR3 DNA sequence: TGTGCCAGCAGCGTCGACAAGTACCAAGAGACCCAGTACTTC.

There are many counts of this clonotype. This rearrangement joins TRBV7-2 to TRBJ2-3, with 7 bases lining up with TRBD2. V shed 6 bases, J shed 6 bases, and the junction held 6 bases outside the gene matches. Germline assignment: CDR1 SGHTA and CDR2 FQGNSA. The CDR3 consists of 13 residues. In DNA form, the CDR3 reads TGTGCCAGCAGATCCGAACTAGCGGATACGCAGTATTTT. It translates to CASRSELADTQYF.

The chain joins TRBV12-3 or TRBV12-4 to TRBJ1-2; D unresolved. This CDR3 has 13 residues. Trimming removed 7 bases from V and 4 bases from J, with 13 bases in between. CDR3 bases: TGTGCCAGCACCCAAGCCGGGGTCTATGGCTACACCTTC. It is translated as CASTQAGVYGYTF.